This T cell receptor (beta chain) stems from a study of T cell responses to AZD1222 COVID-19 vaccine. Overall study findings and caveats: The donor group comprised mostly white British people and more females; the analysis possibly underestimated clonal diversity. After the peak T cell response, and only then, were repertoires sampled. A reported finding is that nearly half of spike-specific TCRs target unmutated variant regions. Seropositive AZD1222 recipients at baseline numbered only six or seven.

Here immunoSEQ multiplex PCR was the method, and the copy in TCRdb shows in-frame clones only, minus some. The sample holds around 140,000 clones, about 89% seen once. In regard to this clone: Its antigen is not known.

The clonotype was recovered from an adult in good health. The source material was peripheral blood, sampled on day 0 of AZD1222 vaccination.

The CDR3 protein is CASSQDEGRGKNIQYF. CDR3 sequence (DNA): TGCGCCAGCAGCCAAGATGAAGGGCGCGGGAAAAACATTCAGTACTTC. The chain employs TRBV4-1 and TRBJ2-4; tentative D call: TRBD2 (5 bases). The germline gives CDR1 MGHRA, CDR2 YSYEKL. The length of the CDR3 is 16 residues. V was cut by 0 bases and J by 4 bases, with 13 bases left in between.